Below, one TCR beta chain is given with its context. Its target is not known. A read error may produce the germline difference seen at one junction end. The data stem from a study of CD8+CD57+ T cells in acquired aplastic anemia. Whole-study context: DNA from sorted CD4+ and CD8+ cells averaged approximately 3.2 ug. Findings and limits, study-wide: Researchers reported that CD8+ Simpson's diversity was not significantly different in patients versus controls. Found in both controls and patients were about 30 CD8+ CDR3 sequences.

Profiling that covered TCR beta VDJ and CDR3 relied on genomic DNA as its template. MiXCR, applied by TCRdb to the reads, yields one record per CDR3 protein. The data show around 250,000 distinct CDR3 sequences, roughly 50% seen once. The sequence came from a human donor with severe aplastic anemia or a healthy control (not recorded which). Sequences were obtained from sorted CD4+, CD8+, or CD8+CD57+ T cells (not recorded which) from PBMCs.

CDR3 region: CASSQARGYEQYF. In nucleotides, the CDR3 is TGTGCCAGCAGCCAAGCTCGGGGGTACGAGCAGTACTTC. The rearrangement joins TRBV4-1 to TRBJ2-7, with D maybe TRBD2 (6 bases). Germline lookup yields CDR1 MGHRA and CDR2 YSYEKL. The CDR3 contains 13 residues.